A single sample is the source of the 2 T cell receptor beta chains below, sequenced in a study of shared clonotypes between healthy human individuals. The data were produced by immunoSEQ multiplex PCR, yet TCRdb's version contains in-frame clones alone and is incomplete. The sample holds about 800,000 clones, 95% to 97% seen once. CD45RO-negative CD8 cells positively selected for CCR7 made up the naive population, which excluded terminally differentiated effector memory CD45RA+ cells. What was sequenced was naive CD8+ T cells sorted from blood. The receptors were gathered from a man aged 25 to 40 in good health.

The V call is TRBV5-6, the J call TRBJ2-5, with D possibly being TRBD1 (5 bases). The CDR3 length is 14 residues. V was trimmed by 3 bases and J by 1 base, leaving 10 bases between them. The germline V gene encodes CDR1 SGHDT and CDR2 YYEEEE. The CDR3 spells CASSYQGLQETQYF. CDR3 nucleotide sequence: TGTGCCAGCAGCTATCAGGGTCTCCAAGAGACCCAGTACTTC.

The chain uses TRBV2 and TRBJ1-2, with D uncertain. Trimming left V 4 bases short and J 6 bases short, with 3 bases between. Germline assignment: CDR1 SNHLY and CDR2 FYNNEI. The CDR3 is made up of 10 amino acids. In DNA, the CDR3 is TGTGCCAGCAGTGTTGATGGCTACACCTTC. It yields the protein CASSVDGYTF.